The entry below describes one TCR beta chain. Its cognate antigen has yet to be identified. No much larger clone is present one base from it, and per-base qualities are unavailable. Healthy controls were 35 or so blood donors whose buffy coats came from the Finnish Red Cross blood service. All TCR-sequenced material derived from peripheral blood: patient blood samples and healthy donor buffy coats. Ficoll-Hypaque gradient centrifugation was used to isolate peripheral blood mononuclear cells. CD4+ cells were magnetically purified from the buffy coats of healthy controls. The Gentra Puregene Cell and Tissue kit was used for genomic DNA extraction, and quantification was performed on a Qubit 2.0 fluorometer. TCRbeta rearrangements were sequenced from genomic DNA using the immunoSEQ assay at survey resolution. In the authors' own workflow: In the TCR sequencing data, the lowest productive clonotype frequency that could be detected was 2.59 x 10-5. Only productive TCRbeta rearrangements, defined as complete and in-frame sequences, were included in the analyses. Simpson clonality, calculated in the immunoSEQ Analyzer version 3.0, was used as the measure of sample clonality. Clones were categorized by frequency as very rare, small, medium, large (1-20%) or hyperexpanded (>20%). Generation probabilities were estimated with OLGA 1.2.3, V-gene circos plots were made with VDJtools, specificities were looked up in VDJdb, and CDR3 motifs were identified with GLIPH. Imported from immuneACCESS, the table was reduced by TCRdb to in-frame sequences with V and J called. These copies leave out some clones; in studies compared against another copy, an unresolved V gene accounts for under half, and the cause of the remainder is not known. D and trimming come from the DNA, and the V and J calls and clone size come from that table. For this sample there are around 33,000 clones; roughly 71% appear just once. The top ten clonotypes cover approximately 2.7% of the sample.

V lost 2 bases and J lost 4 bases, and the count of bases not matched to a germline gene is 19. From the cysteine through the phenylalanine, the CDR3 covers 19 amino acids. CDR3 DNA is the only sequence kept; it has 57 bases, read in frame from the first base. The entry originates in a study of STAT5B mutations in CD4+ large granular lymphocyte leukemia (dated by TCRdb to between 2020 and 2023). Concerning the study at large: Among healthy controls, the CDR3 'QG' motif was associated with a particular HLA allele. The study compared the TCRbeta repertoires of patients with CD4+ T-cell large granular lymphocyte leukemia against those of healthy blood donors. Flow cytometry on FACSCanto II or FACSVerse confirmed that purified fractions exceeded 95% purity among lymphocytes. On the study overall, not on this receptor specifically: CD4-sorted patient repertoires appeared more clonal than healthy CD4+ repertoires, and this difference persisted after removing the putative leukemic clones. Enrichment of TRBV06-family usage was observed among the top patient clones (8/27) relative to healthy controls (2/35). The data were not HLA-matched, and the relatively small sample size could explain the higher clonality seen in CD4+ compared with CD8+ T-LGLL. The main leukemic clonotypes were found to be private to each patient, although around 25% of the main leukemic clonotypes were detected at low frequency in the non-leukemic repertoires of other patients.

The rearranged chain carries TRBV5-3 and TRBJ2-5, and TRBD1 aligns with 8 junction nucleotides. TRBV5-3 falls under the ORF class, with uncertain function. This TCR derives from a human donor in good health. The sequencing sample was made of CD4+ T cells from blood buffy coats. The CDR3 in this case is CARSLRTGLGINGGETQYF. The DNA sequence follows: TGTGCCAGAAGCTTAAGGACAGGGCTAGGTATCAACGGTGGAGAGACCCAGTACTTC.